Listed here are 32 T cell receptor beta chains from one sample, sequenced in a study of T cell responses to AZD1222 COVID-19 vaccine. Profiling relied on immunoSEQ multiplex PCR, and the TCRdb table lists in-frame clones only, not all of them. Here the sample spans some 80,000 clones, about nine tenths being singletons. Material: peripheral blood, obtained on day 0 of AZD1222 vaccination. Receptors were obtained from an adult in good health.

The chain combines TRBV29-1 with TRBJ2-7; 10 nucleotides line up with TRBD1. This CDR3 contains 13 residues. The germline V gene encodes CDR1 SQVTM and CDR2 ANQGSEA. Unmatched junction bases numbered 5, after V lost 4 bases and J lost 5 bases. CDR3 in amino acids: CSVVPGQGNEQYF. DNA of the CDR3: TGCAGCGTTGTTCCGGGACAGGGGAACGAGCAGTACTTC.

V is TRBV24-1 and J is TRBJ2-7, with 7 bases identical to TRBD1. V was clipped by 9 bases and J by 2 bases; unmatched bases: 12. Germline CDR1 is KGHDR and CDR2 is SFDVKD. This CDR3 comprises 15 residues. The CDR3 sequence: CATVYLDRSPYEQYF. The CDR3 DNA is TGTGCCACCGTATACTTGGACAGGTCACCCTACGAGCAGTACTTC.

This chain uses TRBV28 with TRBJ2-7, with D tentatively TRBD2 (6 bases). Trimming removed 6 bases from V and 4 bases from J, with 16 bases in between. The CDR3 contains 14 residues. Germline values: CDR1 MDHEN, CDR2 SYDVKM. CDR3 region: CASRPGRDEYEQYF. In nucleotides, the CDR3 is TGTGCCAGCAGACCAGGGCGGGATGAATACGAGCAGTACTTC.

This chain connects TRBV5-4 to TRBJ1-6; D ambiguous. CDR3 size: 15 residues. The germline V gene has CDR1 SGHNT and CDR2 YYREEE (reference sequence). V lost 3 bases, J lost 12 bases, and 19 bases lay in between. The CDR3 loop reads CASSSGGPIIGPLHF. The CDR3 DNA reads TGTGCCAGCAGCTCCGGCGGCCCGATAATTGGACCCCTCCACTTT.

The J gene is TRBJ2-2, the V gene TRBV5-1, with no clear D. This CDR3 has 15 residues. The ends were cut back, 4 bases at V and 4 bases at J, with 14 bases in the middle. Per germline, CDR1 SGHRS and CDR2 YFSETQ. In DNA form, the CDR3 reads TGCGCCAGCAGCACGCCTGGCGCCGGCACCGGGGAGCTGTTTTTT. It codes for CASSTPGAGTGELFF.

The V call is TRBV2, the J call TRBJ1-5; possible D gene TRBD1, 5 bases. CDR3 length equals 13 residues. Trimming removed 6 bases at V and 7 bases at J, with 13 bases between. CDR1 and CDR2 (germline): SNHLY, FYNNEI. The chain's CDR3 is CASRGRVEQPQHF. As DNA, the CDR3 is TGTGCCAGCAGGGGCAGGGTCGAACAGCCCCAGCATTTT.

The chain's CDR3 is CASSRSGGGADGYTF. The CDR3 bases are TGTGCCAGCTCACGAAGTGGAGGGGGCGCGGATGGCTACACCTTC. The chain combines TRBV18 with TRBJ1-2; 7 nucleotides agree with TRBD1. This CDR3 region has 15 residues. CDR1 and CDR2 (germline): KGHSH, LQKENI. V dropped 4 bases and J dropped 6; count of bases not matched to a gene: 11.

The chain links TRBV4-3 to TRBJ2-7, with unresolved D. Germline V gene lookup returns CDR1 LGHNA and CDR2 YSLEER. V was pared by 0 bases and J by 3 bases, with 12 bases between. CDR3 length equals 15 residues. DNA for the CDR3: TGCGCCAGCAGCCAAGATCGTGCTGTCCTCTACGAGCAGTACTTC. Residues: CASSQDRAVLYEQYF.

CDR3 residues: CASSYSQEYYGYTF. CDR3 in DNA: TGTGCCAGCAGTTACTCGCAGGAGTACTATGGCTACACCTTC. The rearrangement links TRBV6-5 to TRBJ1-2; unclear D gene. The germline V gene encodes CDR1 MNHEY and CDR2 SVGAGI. V was pared by 0 bases and J by 3 bases, with 8 bases between. This CDR3 has 14 residues.

The genes are TRBV7-3 and TRBJ2-5, with 10 nucleotides matching TRBD1. The germline CDR1 and CDR2 sequences are SGHTA and FQGTGA. The CDR3 length is 13 residues. Germline trimming cut 5 bases from V and 7 bases from J; bases unmatched to any gene: 4. The DNA of the CDR3 is TGTGCCAGCAGCGACAGGGGGCGAGGGACCCAGTACTTC. Translating gives CASSDRGRGTQYF.

The rearrangement joins TRBV6-5 to TRBJ1-1; a possible D gene is TRBD1 (5 bases). The CDR3 totals 14 residues. Germline CDR1 MNHEY, CDR2 SVGAGI. V was cut by 2 bases and J by 1 base, with 8 bases left in between. The CDR3 bases are TGTGCCAGCAGTTACCTGGGGGGGAACACTGAAGCTTTCTTT. Encoded protein: CASSYLGGNTEAFF.

The chain couples TRBV6-6 to TRBJ2-1; 11 bases line up with TRBD2. Losses at the gene ends were 2 bases for V and 8 bases for J; bases not matched to a gene: 5. The CDR3 contains 15 residues. Germline V CDR1 and CDR2: MNHNY, SVGAGI (reference sequence). The CDR3 region has the DNA TGTGCCAGCAGTTACGAACTAGCGGGAGTGGATGAGCAGTTCTTC. Protein: CASSYELAGVDEQFF.

V and J are TRBV7-2 and TRBJ1-5, with D uncertain. Trimming left V 5 bases short and J 1 base short, with 12 bases between. Germline V gene lookup returns CDR1 SGHTA and CDR2 FQGNSA. The CDR3 consists of 15 residues. The CDR3: CASSQWEGSNQPQHF. CDR3 DNA sequence: TGTGCCAGCAGCCAATGGGAGGGAAGCAATCAGCCCCAGCATTTT. Together with reference TRBV7-2 and TRBJ1-5, the CDR3 gives the full variable domain: GAGVSQSPSNKVTEKGKDVELRCDPISGHTALYWYRQSLGQGLEFLIYFQGNSAPDKSGLPSDRFSAERTGGSVSTLTIQRTQQEDSAVYLCASSQWEGSNQPQHFGDGTRLSIL.

The chain links TRBV28 to TRBJ1-2; D uncertain. The CDR3 consists of 13 residues. The V and J ends lost 2 bases and 8 bases respectively, with 12 bases between them. The V gene's germline CDR1 is MDHEN and CDR2 SYDVKM. The CDR3 here is CASSLGSPRGYTF. The CDR3 nucleotides are TGTGCCAGCAGTTTAGGTTCTCCGAGAGGCTACACCTTC.

The gene calls are TRBV28 and TRBJ1-5; D not certain. Germline V lookup: CDR1 MDHEN, CDR2 SYDVKM. The CDR3 contains 12 residues. The V end was cut by 4 bases, the J end by 2 bases, with 3 bases between. The CDR3 here is CASSWRNQPQHF. The CDR3 bases are TGTGCCAGCAGTTGGCGCAATCAGCCCCAGCATTTT.

The chain has TRBV19 and TRBJ1-6; tentatively, D is TRBD1 (6 bases). There are 15 residues in the CDR3. Germline lookup yields CDR1 LNHDA and CDR2 SQIVND (reference sequence). V was clipped by 3 bases and J by 8 bases, with 14 bases between them. CDR3 sequence reads: CASSMYLSGDSPLHF. Here the CDR3 DNA reads TGTGCCAGTAGTATGTATTTGTCAGGGGATTCACCCCTCCACTTT.

This sequence joins TRBV5-4 and TRBJ2-3; 8 nucleotides agree with TRBD2. CDR3 length: 15 amino acids. CDR1 and CDR2 from the germline V gene are SGHNT and YYREEE (reference sequence). Trimming removed 7 bases from V and 2 bases from J; junction bases left unmatched: 9. CDR3 residues: CASALETSDTDTQYF. The CDR3 DNA reads as TGTGCCAGCGCATTGGAGACTAGCGACACAGATACGCAGTATTTT.

The chain carries TRBV12-3 or TRBV12-4 and TRBJ2-3; D is unclear. There are 12 residues in the CDR3. Trimming removed 4 bases at V and 4 bases at J, with 6 bases between. Here the CDR3 reads CASSSPPDTQYF. For the CDR3, the DNA is TGTGCCAGCAGTTCCCCCCCAGATACGCAGTATTTT.

The gene calls are TRBV6-5 and TRBJ1-2; a possible D gene is TRBD1 (6 bases). The V and J ends lost 7 bases and 7 bases respectively, with 16 bases between them. The length of the CDR3 is 13 residues. Germline assignment: CDR1 MNHEY and CDR2 SVGAGI. The CDR3 DNA is TGTGCCAGCACCGAGCACAGGGACTCTGGCTACACCTTC. Translated: CASTEHRDSGYTF.

The rearrangement joins TRBV19 to TRBJ1-5, with D uncertain. The germline CDR1 and CDR2 sequences are LNHDA and SQIVND (reference sequence). The CDR3 totals 15 residues. Trimming stripped 7 bases from V and 0 bases from J, with 13 bases between. This CDR3 reads CASTPTQYSNQPQHF. The CDR3 nucleotides are TGTGCCAGTACCCCGACACAGTATAGCAATCAGCCCCAGCATTTT.

CDR3: CASSPGVQETQYF. CDR3 sequence (DNA): TGCGCCAGCAGCCCCGGGGTACAAGAGACCCAGTACTTC. V is TRBV5-1 and J is TRBJ2-5; D might be TRBD2 (5 bases). V lost 4 bases and J lost 2, with 9 bases in between. Per germline, CDR1 SGHRS and CDR2 YFSETQ. The CDR3 consists of 13 residues.

The chain couples TRBV18 to TRBJ2-5; 9 bases are shared with TRBD2. This CDR3 has 16 residues. Germline CDR1 reads KGHSH; CDR2 reads LQKENI. The V segment lost 2 bases and the J segment 4 bases; nucleotides outside the gene matches: 8. The CDR3 nucleotides read TGTGCCAGCTCACCAATTAGCGGGAGAACAACAGAGACCCAGTACTTC. Its protein is CASSPISGRTTETQYF.

This chain uses TRBV18 with TRBJ2-2; D is uncertain. The V gene's germline CDR1 is KGHSH and CDR2 LQKENI. Deletions cut 3 bases from V and 1 base from J, with 6 bases between. The CDR3 contains 14 residues. CDR3 in DNA: TGTGCCAGCTCACCTCCTATGAACACCGGGGAGCTGTTTTTT. This codes for CASSPPMNTGELFF.

The rearrangement links TRBV19 to TRBJ1-2, with D possibly matching TRBD1 (6 bases). Deletions cut 7 bases from V and 3 bases from J, with 18 bases between. The germline V gene encodes CDR1 LNHDA and CDR2 SQIVND (reference sequence). CDR3 length: 15 residues. The CDR3 coding sequence is TGTGCCAGTACCATTGACAGGCTAAACTACTATGGCTACACCTTC. It is translated as CASTIDRLNYYGYTF.

The rearrangement joins TRBV7-9 to TRBJ1-4; no firm D call. The germline V gene encodes CDR1 SEHNR and CDR2 FQNEAQ (reference sequence). This CDR3 is built from 15 residues. V lost 3 bases and J 8 bases, leaving 16 bases between the germline ends. CDR3 DNA: TGTGCCAGCAGCTTTTGGACTACAGAGAGAGAAAAACTGTTTTTT. It encodes CASSFWTTEREKLFF.

This clone was seen a handful of times. The chain links TRBV19 to TRBJ2-7; D might be TRBD2 (6 bases). The CDR3 has 14 amino acids. Germline V gene lookup returns CDR1 LNHDA and CDR2 SQIVND (reference sequence). Trimming took off 9 bases at V and 4 bases at J, with 19 bases between the two ends. CDR3 protein: CASRGNMKEYEQYF. The CDR3 DNA reads as TGTGCCAGCCGGGGGAACATGAAGGAGTACGAGCAGTACTTC.

This sequence joins TRBV27 and TRBJ1-1; 7 bases fit TRBD1. This CDR3 contains 14 residues. The germline V gene encodes CDR1 MNHEY and CDR2 SMNVEV (reference sequence). With V trimmed by 6 bases and J by 6 bases, 10 bases remained unmatched. The CDR3 here is CASRKGAGSSEAFF. The CDR3 DNA is TGTGCCAGCAGGAAGGGGGCGGGGTCATCTGAAGCTTTCTTT.

The chain links TRBV5-8 to TRBJ1-1; the match to TRBD1 covers 11 bases. With 4 bases clipped from V and 4 bases from J, the junction kept 3 bases outside the gene matches. This CDR3 is built from 14 residues. The germline gives CDR1 SGHTS, CDR2 YDEGEE. The CDR3 coding sequence is TGTGCCAGCAGCAGGGGACAGGGGGGCACTGAAGCTTTCTTT. Its protein product is CASSRGQGGTEAFF.

The chain joins TRBV2 to TRBJ2-2; 7 nucleotides agree with TRBD1. The CDR3 extends over 14 amino acids. With V trimmed by 4 bases and J by 7 bases, 6 bases remained unmatched. The germline V gene has CDR1 SNHLY and CDR2 FYNNEI. The chain's CDR3 is CASSGTGADGELFF. Written as DNA, the CDR3 is TGTGCCAGCAGTGGTACAGGGGCGGACGGGGAGCTGTTTTTT.

This chain links TRBV28 with TRBJ2-3, with D maybe TRBD1 (6 bases). Germline loops: CDR1 MDHEN, CDR2 SYDVKM. Trimming left V 3 bases short and J 2 bases short, with 15 bases between. The CDR3 is 16 amino acids. The CDR3 region is CASSFRGRGYTDTQYF. CDR3 DNA sequence: TGTGCCAGCAGTTTCAGGGGCAGGGGATACACAGATACGCAGTATTTT. The variable domain in full, completed from reference TRBV28 and TRBJ2-3, reads DVKVTQSSRYLVKRTGEKVFLECVQDMDHENMFWYRQDPGLGLRLIYFSYDVKMKEKGDIPEGYSVSREKKERFSLILESASTNQTSMYLCASSFRGRGYTDTQYFGPGTRLTVL.

The chain is built from TRBV7-9 and TRBJ1-6; D is unclear. Germline V gives CDR1 SEHNR, CDR2 FQNEAQ (reference sequence). V lost 5 bases to trimming and J lost 4 bases, with 21 bases between them. There are 18 residues in the CDR3. CDR3 DNA sequence: TGTGCCAGCAGCCCTCCCCAGAGCGGGCAAGATTATAATTCACCCCTCCACTTT. This sequence encodes CASSPPQSGQDYNSPLHF.

The chain links TRBV18 to TRBJ2-3, with unresolved D. Germline assignment: CDR1 KGHSH and CDR2 LQKENI. Between the trimmed V and J ends, which lost 3 bases and 1 base, there was a span of 8 bases. This CDR3 spans 14 amino acids. The CDR3 spells CASSPYSGTDTQYF. CDR3 nucleotides: TGTGCCAGCTCACCCTACTCGGGCACAGATACGCAGTATTTT.